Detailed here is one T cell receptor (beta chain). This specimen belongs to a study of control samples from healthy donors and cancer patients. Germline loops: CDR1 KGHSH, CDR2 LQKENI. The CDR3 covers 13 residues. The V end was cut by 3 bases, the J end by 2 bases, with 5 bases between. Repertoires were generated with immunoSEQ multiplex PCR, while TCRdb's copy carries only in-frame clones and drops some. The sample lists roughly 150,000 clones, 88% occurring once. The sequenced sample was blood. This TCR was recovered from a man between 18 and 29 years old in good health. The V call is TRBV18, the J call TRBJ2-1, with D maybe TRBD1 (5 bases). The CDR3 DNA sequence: TGTGCCAGCTCACCGGACACCTACAATGAGCAGTTCTTC. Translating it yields CASSPDTYNEQFF. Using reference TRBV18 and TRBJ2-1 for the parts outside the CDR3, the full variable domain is NAGVMQNPRHLVRRRGQEARLRCSPMKGHSHVYWYRQLPEEGLKFMVYLQKENIIDESGMPKERFSAEFPKEGPSILRIQQVVRGDSAAYFCASSPDTYNEQFFGPGTRLTVL.